The 7 T cell receptor beta chains in this list originate from one sample, sequenced in a study of T cells in Graves' hyperthyroidism and ophthalmopathy. Researchers amplified the TCR beta CDR3 regions from RNA transcripts. First-round RT-PCR of the TCR CDR3 relied on the HTBI primer set. TCRdb passed the multiplex PCR reads through MiXCR, listing each CDR3 protein once. Among some 490,000 distinct CDR3 sequences listed, 20% to 25% were seen once. The sample consisted of blood. The source is an older woman with Graves' ophthalmopathy.

This sequence joins TRBV3-1 and TRBJ1-3; 7 positions match TRBD1. The CDR3 runs to 13 residues. The germline V gene has CDR1 LGHDT and CDR2 YNNKEL (reference sequence). Trimming took 5 bases from V and 2 from J; bases not matched to a gene: 0. This chain's CDR3 is CASSRGPGNTIYF. The CDR3 nucleotides read TGTGCCAGCAGCAGGGGGCCTGGAAACACCATATATTTT. Based on the CDR3 plus reference TRBV3-1 and TRBJ1-3, the full variable domain is DTAVSQTPKYLVTQMGNDKSIKCEQNLGHDTMYWYKQDSKKFLKIMFSYNNKELIINETVPNRFSPKSPDKAHLNLHINSLELGDSAVYFCASSRGPGNTIYFGEGSWLTVV.

In this sample, this clonotype turned up many times. CDR3 in amino acids: CASSELTGNTEAFF. DNA of the CDR3: TGCGCCAGCAGCGAGTTGACAGGGAACACTGAAGCTTTCTTT. V and J are TRBV5-1 and TRBJ1-1; D might be TRBD1 (6 bases). V gave up 4 bases and J gave up 1 base, with 11 bases separating them. Germline V gives CDR1 SGHRS, CDR2 YFSETQ. The CDR3 loop spans 14 amino acids.

The genes are TRBV11-2 and TRBJ2-1; TRBD2 agrees at 11 bases. The CDR3 runs 16 residues. The germline V gene has CDR1 SGHAT and CDR2 FQNNGV. V shed 4 bases and J 4 bases; nucleotides not matched to a gene: 6. The CDR3 loop is CASSSLLAGEYNEQFF. DNA for the CDR3: TGTGCCAGCAGCTCCCTACTAGCGGGGGAGTACAATGAGCAGTTCTTC.

This clonotype was counted a few times. The rearrangement joins TRBV7-2 to TRBJ2-3; D might be TRBD2 (6 bases). Germline lookup yields CDR1 SGHTA and CDR2 FQGNSA. CDR3 length: 16 residues. V lost 1 base and J 1 base, leaving 12 bases between the germline ends. CDR3 sequence reads: CASSLEGGPGTDTQYF. For the CDR3, the DNA is TGTGCCAGCAGCTTAGAGGGAGGTCCTGGCACAGATACGCAGTATTTT.

This clonotype was counted a few times. The J gene is TRBJ1-2, the V gene TRBV5-1; perhaps TRBD1 as D (6 bases). The V gene lost 3 bases and the J gene lost 2 bases, with 8 bases spanning the gap. Germline CDR1 SGHRS, CDR2 YFSETQ. The CDR3 sequence is 13 residues long. CDR3 in DNA: TGCGCCAGCAGCTGGACAGAGAACTATGGCTACACCTTC. Protein product: CASSWTENYGYTF.

A few counts support this clonotype. The chain joins TRBV30 to TRBJ1-1; D not resolved. Germline values: CDR1 GTSNPN, CDR2 SVGIG (reference sequence). This CDR3 comprises 13 residues. Trimming shortened V by 2 bases and J by 1 base, and 8 bases separated the two germline ends. The CDR3 bases are TGTGCCTGGAGTATAGGGTCGAACACTGAAGCTTTCTTT. It yields the protein CAWSIGSNTEAFF.

The chain combines TRBV5-5 with TRBJ1-2; D is unclear. This CDR3 comprises 15 residues. The germline V gene has CDR1 SGHKS and CDR2 YYEKEE (reference sequence). Trimming took 0 bases from V and 4 from J, leaving 13 bases between them. The CDR3 protein is CASSLDPLLGYGYTF. In nucleotides, the CDR3 is TGTGCCAGCAGCTTGGACCCACTCCTAGGCTATGGCTACACCTTC.